This T cell receptor (beta chain) comes out of a study of blood T cell repertoires in COVID-19. For the study at large: T cells, B-cell-depleted T cells, or PBMCs supplied cDNA or gDNA.

With V trimmed by 5 bases and J by 2 bases, 7 bases remained unmatched. This CDR3 contains 15 residues. Germline V lookup: CDR1 SGHTA, CDR2 FQGNSA. Profiling relied on immunoSEQ multiplex PCR, and the TCRdb table lists in-frame clones only, not all of them. Of around 150,000 clones listed, approximately 80% were seen once; the top ten hold about 6%. This clone turned up a few times. In Cohort 3, a recovered donor had either two negative PCRs, clearance, or symptom resolution. Sequenced material: PBMCs or T cells enriched from blood (not recorded which). V is TRBV7-2 and J is TRBJ2-7; 9 nucleotides agree with TRBD1. This TCR was recovered from a middle-aged man who had recovered from COVID-19. CDR3 sequence reads: CASSLRQGVPYEQYV. The CDR3 DNA reads as TGTGCCAGCAGCCTTAGACAGGGGGTCCCCTACGAGCAGTACGTC.